The table lists the clone carrying this TCR beta chain with a count of one. Its antigen is undetermined. The sample originates from a study of shared clonotypes between healthy human individuals. Study-level points and caveats: Non-shared clonotypes had lower generation probabilities than those shared by all four donors. With several donors compared, 4% to 5% of naive CD4 clonotypes were shared. Larger estimated richness was generally recorded for naive subsets relative to memory subsets.

As processed by the authors: From ImmunoSEQ came sequences covering only the junction and carrying no quality scores, so filtering differed. The repertoire was sequenced with immunoSEQ multiplex PCR; TCRdb's copy has only in-frame clones and lacks some. The DNA gave D and trimming, while V, J and clone size come from that table. The profile shows more than 900,000 clones, about 80% of them singletons. CDR3 length: 12 amino acids. The germline gives CDR1 GTSNPN, CDR2 SVGIG (reference sequence). The J segment lost 0 bases and the V segment lost 8 bases, leaving 2 bases of the junction unmatched. The source is a man between 18 and 35 years old in good health. Some clones in this sample may be carry-over from other donors' samples. J is TRBJ2-3 and V is TRBV30; 7 bases are shared with TRBD2. Input material: memory CD4+ T cells from PBMCs. Sample subset: CD45RA-negative fraction. This chain's CDR3 is CAHSGSTDTQYF. The CDR3 coding sequence is TGTGCCCATAGCGGGAGCACAGATACGCAGTATTTT.